These T cell receptor beta chains were read from a single sample in a study of blood T cell repertoires in COVID-19. The protocol was immunoSEQ multiplex PCR, while the TCRdb copy is restricted to in-frame clones and leaves out a portion. The data hold approximately 61,000 clones, with 65% to 85% observed a single time. Sequencing was carried out using peripheral blood. The source is a woman between 65 and 79 years old with acute or convalescent COVID-19. The CDR3 runs from the conserved cysteine through the conserved F or W. The D gene is left open where the match is weak. Size is stated for part of the rows, as once, few or many counts, or as a class when the clone is expanded.

CDR3 protein: CASSFGRGGYEQYF
CDR3 DNA: TGTGCCAGCAGCTTTGGGCGGGGGGGCTACGAGCAGTACTTC
V gene: TRBV7-8
J gene: TRBJ2-7
D gene: TRBD2
clone size: -

CDR3 protein: CASSPRTGSATEAFF
CDR3 DNA: TGTGCCAGCAGCCCCCGGACAGGGTCGGCCACTGAAGCTTTCTTT
V gene: TRBV9
J gene: TRBJ1-1
D gene: TRBD1
clone size: -

CDR3 protein: CASSPLQANYGYTF
CDR3 DNA: TGTGCCAGCAGCCCACTGCAGGCAAACTATGGCTACACCTTC
V gene: TRBV7-2
J gene: TRBJ1-2
D gene: -
clone size: -

CDR3 protein: CASSGETGGTDTQYF
CDR3 DNA: TGTGCCAGCAGCGGCGAGACAGGGGGCACAGATACGCAGTATTTT
V gene: TRBV7-8
J gene: TRBJ2-3
D gene: TRBD1
clone size: -

CDR3 protein: CASSLFSQGAEAFF
CDR3 DNA: TGTGCCAGCAGCTTATTTTCGCAGGGGGCTGAAGCTTTCTTT
V gene: TRBV7-2
J gene: TRBJ1-1
D gene: TRBD1
clone size: -

CDR3 protein: CASSLQGRLDESDGYTF
CDR3 DNA: TGTGCCAGCAGTTTACAGGGTCGGCTTGATGAATCGGATGGCTACACCTTC
V gene: TRBV27
J gene: TRBJ1-2
D gene: -
clone size: few

CDR3 protein: CASSPTLAGGNEQYF
CDR3 DNA: TGCGCCAGCAGCCCCACTCTGGCGGGGGGGAACGAGCAGTACTTC
V gene: TRBV10-1
J gene: TRBJ2-7
D gene: TRBD2
clone size: -

CDR3 protein: CASSLGDWALNTEAFF
CDR3 DNA: TGCGCCAGCAGCTTGGGGGACTGGGCTTTGAACACTGAAGCTTTCTTT
V gene: TRBV5-1
J gene: TRBJ1-1
D gene: -
clone size: few

CDR3 protein: CASSVGFLAGAGDTQYF
CDR3 DNA: TGTGCCAGCAGCGTAGGTTTTCTAGCGGGAGCGGGAGATACGCAGTATTTT
V gene: TRBV9
J gene: TRBJ2-3
D gene: TRBD2
clone size: -

CDR3 protein: CASSQVSLDTEAFF
CDR3 DNA: TGCGCCAGCAGCCAAGTGAGTTTAGACACTGAAGCTTTCTTT
V gene: TRBV4-1
J gene: TRBJ1-1
D gene: -
clone size: -

CDR3 protein: CASTPGQEAYEQYF
CDR3 DNA: TGTGCCAGCACACCGGGACAGGAGGCCTACGAGCAGTACTTC
V gene: TRBV18
J gene: TRBJ2-7
D gene: TRBD1
clone size: -

CDR3 protein: CASSLEDRGHEQYF
CDR3 DNA: TGTGCCAGCAGCTTAGAGGACAGGGGGCACGAGCAGTACTTC
V gene: TRBV7-6
J gene: TRBJ2-7
D gene: TRBD1
clone size: -

CDR3 protein: CASSPGGRNTEAFF
CDR3 DNA: TGTGCCAGCAGCCCAGGGGGTCGGAACACTGAAGCTTTCTTT
V gene: TRBV6-5
J gene: TRBJ1-1
D gene: TRBD1
clone size: -

CDR3 protein: CASSQASGARGTQYF
CDR3 DNA: TGTGCCAGCAGTCAGGCTAGCGGGGCCCGGGGTACGCAGTATTTT
V gene: TRBV6-5
J gene: TRBJ2-3
D gene: TRBD2
clone size: -

CDR3 protein: CASSLGQGITEAFF
CDR3 DNA: TGTGCCAGCAGCTTGGGGCAGGGGATAACTGAAGCTTTCTTT
V gene: TRBV5-6
J gene: TRBJ1-1
D gene: -
clone size: -

CDR3 protein: CSVVGLGASGGTDTQYF
CDR3 DNA: TGCAGCGTTGTCGGATTGGGGGCTAGCGGGGGGACAGATACGCAGTATTTT
V gene: TRBV29-1
J gene: TRBJ2-3
D gene: TRBD2
clone size: -

CDR3 protein: CASSVLAVNQPQHF
CDR3 DNA: TGTGCCAGCAGTGTCTTGGCAGTCAATCAGCCCCAGCATTTT
V gene: TRBV2
J gene: TRBJ1-5
D gene: -
clone size: -

CDR3 protein: CSVEGLGYGYTF
CDR3 DNA: TGCAGCGTTGAAGGACTGGGCTATGGCTACACCTTC
V gene: TRBV29-1
J gene: TRBJ1-2
D gene: -
clone size: -

CDR3 protein: CASSLGGQGRMNTEAFF
CDR3 DNA: TGTGCCAGCAGCTTAGGGGGACAGGGGCGCATGAACACTGAAGCTTTCTTT
V gene: TRBV7-4
J gene: TRBJ1-1
D gene: TRBD1
clone size: -

CDR3 protein: CAISAGGGEPQHF
CDR3 DNA: TGTGCCATCAGTGCAGGGGGTGGGGAGCCCCAGCATTTT
V gene: TRBV10-3
J gene: TRBJ1-5
D gene: TRBD1
clone size: -

CDR3 protein: CASSIGPRGNQPQHF
CDR3 DNA: TGTGCCAGTAGTATAGGACCGAGGGGCAATCAGCCCCAGCATTTT
V gene: TRBV19
J gene: TRBJ1-5
D gene: -
clone size: -

CDR3 protein: CASSLDKAGKGLFF
CDR3 DNA: TGTGCCAGCAGCTTAGATAAGGCAGGGAAGGGACTGTTTTTT
V gene: TRBV7-2
J gene: TRBJ1-4
D gene: -
clone size: -

CDR3 protein: CASSHPVDNGQETQYF
CDR3 DNA: TGTGCCAGCAGCCACCCAGTAGACAACGGCCAAGAGACCCAGTACTTC
V gene: TRBV3-1/TRBV3-2
J gene: TRBJ2-5
D gene: -
clone size: -

CDR3 protein: CASSIFPGPEYEQYF
CDR3 DNA: TGTGCCAGTAGTATATTTCCTGGGCCGGAATACGAGCAGTACTTC
V gene: TRBV19
J gene: TRBJ2-7
D gene: -
clone size: -

CDR3 protein: CASSPQLYQETQYF
CDR3 DNA: TGTGCCAGCTCACCACAGCTGTACCAAGAGACCCAGTACTTC
V gene: TRBV18
J gene: TRBJ2-5
D gene: -
clone size: -

CDR3 protein: CASSLAAQGGEKLFF
CDR3 DNA: TGTGCCAGCAGCTTAGCCGCCCAGGGAGGCGAAAAACTGTTTTTT
V gene: TRBV7-9
J gene: TRBJ1-4
D gene: -
clone size: -

CDR3 protein: CASSLGLGGGSYEQYF
CDR3 DNA: TGTGCCAGCAGCTTAGGTCTCGGCGGGGGCAGCTACGAGCAGTACTTC
V gene: TRBV7-2
J gene: TRBJ2-7
D gene: -
clone size: -

CDR3 protein: CASSGQGQGYTF
CDR3 DNA: TGTGCCAGCAGCGGACAGGGACAGGGCTACACCTTC
V gene: TRBV27
J gene: TRBJ1-2
D gene: TRBD1
clone size: once

CDR3 protein: CAWSVQRTGGNTIYF
CDR3 DNA: TGTGCCTGGAGCGTTCAAAGGACAGGGGGGAACACCATATATTTT
V gene: TRBV30
J gene: TRBJ1-3
D gene: TRBD1
clone size: -

CDR3 protein: CASSYEWPGGQNQPQHF
CDR3 DNA: TGTGCCAGCAGTTACGAGTGGCCAGGGGGCCAAAATCAGCCCCAGCATTTT
V gene: TRBV6-2/TRBV6-3
J gene: TRBJ1-5
D gene: TRBD1
clone size: few

CDR3 protein: CASRLDSQGNTEAFF
CDR3 DNA: TGTGCCAGTAGATTGGACAGCCAAGGAAACACTGAAGCTTTCTTT
V gene: TRBV19
J gene: TRBJ1-1
D gene: -
clone size: -

CDR3 protein: CASSLRGGRGRKLFF
CDR3 DNA: TGTGCCAGCAGCTTACGCGGCGGACGGGGGAGAAAACTGTTTTTT
V gene: TRBV7-9
J gene: TRBJ1-4
D gene: -
clone size: -

CDR3 protein: CASSPRTSGYTF
CDR3 DNA: TGTGCCAGCAGCCCCCGAACGAGTGGCTACACCTTC
V gene: TRBV7-8
J gene: TRBJ1-2
D gene: -
clone size: -

CDR3 protein: CASIRTGDTEAFF
CDR3 DNA: TGTGCCAGTATACGGACAGGGGACACTGAAGCTTTCTTT
V gene: TRBV19
J gene: TRBJ1-1
D gene: TRBD1
clone size: -

CDR3 protein: CASSSGGDYGYTF
CDR3 DNA: TGTGCCAGCAGTTCAGGGGGTGACTATGGCTACACCTTC
V gene: TRBV7-8
J gene: TRBJ1-2
D gene: TRBD1
clone size: -

CDR3 protein: CASSQGSAGLQPQHF
CDR3 DNA: TGTGCCAGCAGCCAAGGTTCGGCAGGCCTTCAGCCCCAGCATTTT
V gene: TRBV3-1/TRBV3-2
J gene: TRBJ1-5
D gene: -
clone size: -

CDR3 protein: CASSQGRRVHQPQHF
CDR3 DNA: TGTGCCAGCAGCCAAGGGAGGAGGGTCCATCAGCCCCAGCATTTT
V gene: TRBV3-1/TRBV3-2
J gene: TRBJ1-5
D gene: -
clone size: -

CDR3 protein: CASSPRQIYGYTF
CDR3 DNA: TGTGCCAGCAGCCCACGACAGATCTATGGCTACACCTTC
V gene: TRBV7-2
J gene: TRBJ1-2
D gene: -
clone size: -

CDR3 protein: CASREGRGTEAFF
CDR3 DNA: TGTGCCAGCAGAGAGGGGCGGGGTACTGAAGCTTTCTTT
V gene: TRBV2
J gene: TRBJ1-1
D gene: -
clone size: few

CDR3 protein: CASSLEGLAGGDTQYF
CDR3 DNA: TGCGCCAGCAGCTTGGAGGGACTAGCGGGGGGAGATACGCAGTATTTT
V gene: TRBV5-1
J gene: TRBJ2-3
D gene: TRBD2
clone size: -

CDR3 protein: CASSLWDRENTEAFF
CDR3 DNA: TGCGCCAGCAGCTTGTGGGACAGGGAGAACACTGAAGCTTTCTTT
V gene: TRBV5-1
J gene: TRBJ1-1
D gene: TRBD1
clone size: -

CDR3 protein: CASRRARGDSNEKLFF
CDR3 DNA: TGTGCCAGCAGGCGAGCCCGGGGGGACTCTAATGAAAAACTGTTTTTT
V gene: TRBV6-4
J gene: TRBJ1-4
D gene: -
clone size: -

CDR3 protein: CARRTVEAFF
CDR3 DNA: TGTGCCAGGAGGACAGTTGAAGCTTTCTTT
V gene: TRBV2
J gene: TRBJ1-1
D gene: -
clone size: -

CDR3 protein: CASSQRSGFMETQYF
CDR3 DNA: TGTGCCAGCAGCCAGAGAAGCGGTTTTATGGAGACCCAGTACTTC
V gene: TRBV11-3
J gene: TRBJ2-5
D gene: -
clone size: -

CDR3 protein: CASSQGAGVTGELFF
CDR3 DNA: TGTGCCAGCAGCCAAGGAGCGGGGGTTACCGGGGAGCTGTTTTTT
V gene: TRBV3-1/TRBV3-2
J gene: TRBJ2-2
D gene: TRBD2
clone size: -

CDR3 protein: CASSPRTGASPLHF
CDR3 DNA: TGTGCCAGCAGCCCCCGGACAGGCGCTTCACCCCTCCACTTT
V gene: TRBV9
J gene: TRBJ1-6
D gene: TRBD1
clone size: -

CDR3 protein: CASSEVGTGSYGEQFF
CDR3 DNA: TGTGCCAGCAGTGAAGTCGGGACAGGCAGCTATGGTGAGCAGTTCTTC
V gene: TRBV2
J gene: TRBJ2-1
D gene: TRBD1
clone size: -

CDR3 protein: CASSLDGGRNSPLHF
CDR3 DNA: TGTGCCAGCAGCTTGGATGGTGGCAGGAATTCACCCCTCCACTTT
V gene: TRBV5-4
J gene: TRBJ1-6
D gene: -
clone size: -

CDR3 protein: CASSLEPGSSYEQYF
CDR3 DNA: TGCGCCAGCAGCTTGGAACCCGGGAGCTCCTACGAGCAGTACTTC
V gene: TRBV5-1
J gene: TRBJ2-7
D gene: -
clone size: -

CDR3 protein: CASSFSYGTSGGAYEQYF
CDR3 DNA: TGTGCCAGCAGCTTTTCTTATGGGACTAGCGGGGGGGCCTACGAGCAGTACTTC
V gene: TRBV5-6
J gene: TRBJ2-7
D gene: TRBD2
clone size: -

CDR3 protein: CAWSRAGETQYF
CDR3 DNA: TGTGCCTGGAGTCGAGCGGGCGAGACCCAGTACTTC
V gene: TRBV30
J gene: TRBJ2-5
D gene: -
clone size: -

CDR3 protein: CASSANRTRPFYNEQFF
CDR3 DNA: TGTGCCAGCAGCGCAAACCGGACTAGACCCTTCTACAATGAGCAGTTCTTC
V gene: TRBV11-2
J gene: TRBJ2-1
D gene: TRBD2
clone size: -

CDR3 protein: CASTSTGHSGNTIYF
CDR3 DNA: TGTGCCAGCACCTCGACAGGGCACTCTGGAAACACCATATATTTT
V gene: TRBV6-4
J gene: TRBJ1-3
D gene: TRBD1
clone size: -

CDR3 protein: CATSGAGTDTQYF
CDR3 DNA: TGTGCCACCAGTGGGGCAGGCACAGATACGCAGTATTTT
V gene: TRBV24-1
J gene: TRBJ2-3
D gene: -
clone size: -

CDR3 protein: CASSSQGKNTEAFF
CDR3 DNA: TGCGCCAGCAGCTCCCAGGGAAAGAACACTGAAGCTTTCTTT
V gene: TRBV5-1
J gene: TRBJ1-1
D gene: -
clone size: few

CDR3 protein: CASSYSGAITGELFF
CDR3 DNA: TGTGCCAGCAGTTACTCAGGGGCGATAACCGGGGAGCTGTTTTTT
V gene: TRBV6-6
J gene: TRBJ2-2
D gene: -
clone size: once